This is a list of T cell receptor beta chains from one sample in a study of blood T cell repertoires in COVID-19. The protocol was immunoSEQ multiplex PCR, while the TCRdb copy is restricted to in-frame clones and leaves out a portion. The sample has approximately 44,000 clones, around 92% seen once. Material for sequencing was peripheral blood. These TCRs come from a human donor in a cohort sampled during active COVID-19. CDR3s include the opening cysteine and the closing phenylalanine or tryptophan. Each record gives: clone size, CDR3 length, V gene, D gene, J gene, CDR3 protein, CDR3 DNA. D genes are given only for firm matches. The size field is filled for only some rows; it gives once, few, many or a size class.

clone_size: .
cdr3_length: 12
v_call: TRBV3-1/TRBV3-2
d_call: .
j_call: TRBJ1-3
cdr3_aa: CASSPTGNTIYF
cdr3_nt: TGTGCCAGCAGCCCGACAGGAAACACCATATATTTT

clone_size: .
cdr3_length: 15
v_call: TRBV5-1
d_call: TRBD2
j_call: TRBJ2-7
cdr3_aa: CASSFLTSVAYEQYF
cdr3_nt: TGCGCCAGCAGCTTCCTGACTAGCGTGGCCTACGAGCAGTACTTC

clone_size: few
cdr3_length: 18
v_call: TRBV5-1
d_call: .
j_call: TRBJ1-3
cdr3_aa: CASSPLSTLGGARNTIYF
cdr3_nt: TGCGCCAGCAGCCCACTTTCGACCCTCGGGGGGGCCAGAAACACCATATATTTT

clone_size: .
cdr3_length: 15
v_call: TRBV13
d_call: TRBD1
j_call: TRBJ2-7
cdr3_aa: CASSVTGQGTYEQYF
cdr3_nt: TGTGCCAGCAGCGTAACCGGACAGGGTACCTACGAGCAGTACTTC

clone_size: .
cdr3_length: 14
v_call: TRBV5-1
d_call: TRBD1
j_call: TRBJ2-7
cdr3_aa: CASSPGQGFHEQYF
cdr3_nt: TGCGCCAGCAGCCCGGGACAGGGATTCCACGAGCAGTACTTC

clone_size: few
cdr3_length: 14
v_call: TRBV3-1/TRBV3-2
d_call: TRBD1
j_call: TRBJ2-7
cdr3_aa: CASSQRGQGAEQYF
cdr3_nt: TGTGCCAGCAGCCAAAGGGGACAGGGAGCCGAGCAGTACTTC

clone_size: .
cdr3_length: 13
v_call: TRBV25-1
d_call: .
j_call: TRBJ2-7
cdr3_aa: CASSENGAYEQYF
cdr3_nt: TGTGCCAGCAGTGAAAACGGTGCCTACGAGCAGTACTTC

clone_size: .
cdr3_length: 16
v_call: TRBV7-6
d_call: TRBD2
j_call: TRBJ2-1
cdr3_aa: CASSLERGGPYNEQFF
cdr3_nt: TGTGCCAGCAGCTTAGAGCGGGGGGGCCCCTACAATGAGCAGTTCTTC

clone_size: .
cdr3_length: 11
v_call: TRBV7-2
d_call: .
j_call: TRBJ2-1
cdr3_aa: CASILGDEQFF
cdr3_nt: TGTGCCAGCATCCTAGGAGATGAGCAGTTCTTC

clone_size: .
cdr3_length: 14
v_call: TRBV2
d_call: TRBD1
j_call: TRBJ1-5
cdr3_aa: CASSTGGNNQPQHF
cdr3_nt: TGTGCCAGCAGTACAGGGGGGAACAATCAGCCCCAGCATTTT

clone_size: .
cdr3_length: 15
v_call: TRBV10-2
d_call: TRBD1
j_call: TRBJ1-5
cdr3_aa: CASNRDSPIRGPQHF
cdr3_nt: TGCGCCAGCAATAGGGACAGTCCTATCCGGGGGCCCCAGCATTTT

clone_size: .
cdr3_length: 14
v_call: TRBV5-1
d_call: .
j_call: TRBJ2-7
cdr3_aa: CASSSGIAAGEQYF
cdr3_nt: TGCGCCAGCAGCTCGGGAATCGCGGCTGGCGAGCAGTACTTC

clone_size: .
cdr3_length: 17
v_call: TRBV4-3
d_call: TRBD2
j_call: TRBJ2-6
cdr3_aa: CASSQEGGSAGANVLTF
cdr3_nt: TGCGCCAGCAGCCAAGAAGGCGGGAGCGCTGGGGCCAACGTCCTGACTTTC

clone_size: .
cdr3_length: 15
v_call: TRBV2
d_call: TRBD1
j_call: TRBJ1-5
cdr3_aa: CASRRGGQGDQPQHF
cdr3_nt: TGTGCCAGCAGGCGGGGGGGACAGGGGGACCAGCCCCAGCATTTT

clone_size: .
cdr3_length: 12
v_call: TRBV3-1/TRBV3-2
d_call: .
j_call: TRBJ1-3
cdr3_aa: CASAQRGEKIYF
cdr3_nt: TGTGCCAGCGCCCAGCGGGGGGAGAAGATATATTTT

clone_size: .
cdr3_length: 15
v_call: TRBV5-1
d_call: .
j_call: TRBJ2-3
cdr3_aa: CASSFSSAGTDTQYF
cdr3_nt: TGCGCCAGCAGCTTTAGCTCCGCGGGCACAGATACGCAGTATTTT

clone_size: .
cdr3_length: 12
v_call: TRBV28
d_call: .
j_call: TRBJ1-2
cdr3_aa: CASNKPGYGYTF
cdr3_nt: TGTGCCAGCAATAAACCAGGTTATGGCTACACCTTC

clone_size: .
cdr3_length: 14
v_call: TRBV24-1
d_call: TRBD1
j_call: TRBJ2-5
cdr3_aa: CATSLGQNQETQYF
cdr3_nt: TGTGCCACCAGCCTGGGACAGAACCAAGAGACCCAGTACTTC

clone_size: .
cdr3_length: 15
v_call: TRBV11-3
d_call: .
j_call: TRBJ1-1
cdr3_aa: CASSLRQSVNTEAFF
cdr3_nt: TGTGCCAGCAGCCTACGACAGTCAGTGAACACTGAAGCTTTCTTT

clone_size: .
cdr3_length: 15
v_call: TRBV7-2
d_call: TRBD2
j_call: TRBJ2-7
cdr3_aa: CASSLSSGGSYEQYF
cdr3_nt: TGTGCCAGCAGCCTATCGAGCGGGGGGTCCTACGAGCAGTACTTC